This TCR beta chain was retrieved from a study of blood T cell repertoires in COVID-19. Germline-derived CDR1 and CDR2 are LGHDT and YNNKEL (reference sequence). The CDR3 spans 13 residues. V was clipped by 0 bases and J by 13 bases, with 15 bases between them. Produced via immunoSEQ multiplex PCR; TCRdb's table is partial and in-frame only. The sample contains about 37,000 clones, approximately 80% of which appear only once. The TCR sequence derives from a woman in her seventies with acute or convalescent COVID-19. The specimen was peripheral blood. The J gene is TRBJ1-2, the V gene TRBV3-1 (or the pseudogene TRBV3-2); D may be TRBD1 (5 bases). This CDR3 reads CASSQEGGLFSTF. In DNA form, the CDR3 reads TGTGCCAGCAGCCAAGAGGGGGGGTTATTCAGCACCTTC.